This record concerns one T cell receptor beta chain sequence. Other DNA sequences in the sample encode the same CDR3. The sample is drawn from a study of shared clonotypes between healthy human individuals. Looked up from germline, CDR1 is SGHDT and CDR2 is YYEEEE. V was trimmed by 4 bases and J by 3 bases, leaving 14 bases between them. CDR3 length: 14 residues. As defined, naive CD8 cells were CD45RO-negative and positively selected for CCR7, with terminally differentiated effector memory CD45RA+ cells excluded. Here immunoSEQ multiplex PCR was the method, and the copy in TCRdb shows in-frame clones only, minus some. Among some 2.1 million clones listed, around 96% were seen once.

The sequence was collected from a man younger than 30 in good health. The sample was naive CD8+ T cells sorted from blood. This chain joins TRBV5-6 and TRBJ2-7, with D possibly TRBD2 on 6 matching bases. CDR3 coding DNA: TGTGCCAGCAGCCCGGGACTGGGAGGCTACGAGCAGTACTTC. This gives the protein CASSPGLGGYEQYF. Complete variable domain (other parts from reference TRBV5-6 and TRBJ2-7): DAGVTQSPTHLIKTRGQQVTLRCSPKSGHDTVSWYQQALGQGPQFIFQYYEEEERQRGNFPDRFSGHQFPNYSSELNVNALLLGDSALYLCASSPGLGGYEQYFGPGTRLTVT.